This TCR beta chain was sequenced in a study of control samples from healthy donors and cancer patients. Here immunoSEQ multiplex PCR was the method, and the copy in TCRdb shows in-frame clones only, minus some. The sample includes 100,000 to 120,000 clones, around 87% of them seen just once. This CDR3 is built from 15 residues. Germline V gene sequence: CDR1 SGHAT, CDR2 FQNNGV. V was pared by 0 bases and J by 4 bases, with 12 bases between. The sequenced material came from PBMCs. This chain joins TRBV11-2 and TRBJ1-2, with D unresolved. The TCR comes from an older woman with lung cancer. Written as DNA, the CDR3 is TGTGCCAGCAGCTTAGATCATAGAGGACTCTATGGCTACACCTTC. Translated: CASSLDHRGLYGYTF.